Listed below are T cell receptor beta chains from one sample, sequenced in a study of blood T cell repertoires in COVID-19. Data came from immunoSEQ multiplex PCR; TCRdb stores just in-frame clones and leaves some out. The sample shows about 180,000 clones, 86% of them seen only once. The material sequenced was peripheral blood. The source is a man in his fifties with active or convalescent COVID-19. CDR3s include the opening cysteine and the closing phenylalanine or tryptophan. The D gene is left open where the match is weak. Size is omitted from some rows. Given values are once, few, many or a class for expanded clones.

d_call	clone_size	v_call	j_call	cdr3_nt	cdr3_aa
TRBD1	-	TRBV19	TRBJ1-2	TGTGCCAGTAGTCGGGACAGGGCGTATGGCTACACCTTC	CASSRDRAYGYTF
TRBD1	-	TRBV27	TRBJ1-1	TGTGCCAGCAGCCCGGACAGGGCCAGAACTGAAGCTTTCTTT	CASSPDRARTEAFF
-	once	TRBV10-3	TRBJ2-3	TGTGCCATCAGTGAGAGTAGAGGGGGAGATACGCAGTATTTT	CAISESRGGDTQYF
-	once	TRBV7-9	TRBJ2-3	TGTGCCAGCAGCCCCCACCGCACACAGGCAGATACGCAGTATTTT	CASSPHRTQADTQYF
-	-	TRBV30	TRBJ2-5	TGTGCCTGGAGTGTATCTCGCCCAGCGGCTTCGAGAGAGACCCAGTACTTC	CAWSVSRPAASRETQYF
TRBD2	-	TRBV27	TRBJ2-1	TGTGCCAGCATCCGAAGACTAGCGGGAGACAATGGCGAGCAGTTCTTC	CASIRRLAGDNGEQFF
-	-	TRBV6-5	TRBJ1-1	TGTGCCAGCAGTTACTCGCTTTATGAGGGCACTACTGAAGCTTTCTTT	CASSYSLYEGTTEAFF
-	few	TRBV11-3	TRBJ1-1	TGTGCCAGCAGCTTAGGAGTGGGGGGAACTGAAGCTTTCTTT	CASSLGVGGTEAFF
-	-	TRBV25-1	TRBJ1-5	TGTGCCAGCAGACAGGGCTATCAGCCCCAGCATTTT	CASRQGYQPQHF
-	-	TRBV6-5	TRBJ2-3	TGTGCCAGCAGCCCAGTTGCGGGGAACACAGATACGCAGTATTTT	CASSPVAGNTDTQYF
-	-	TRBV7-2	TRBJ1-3	TGTGCCAGCAGCTTAGTACAGGGAGAGGGAAACACCATATATTTT	CASSLVQGEGNTIYF
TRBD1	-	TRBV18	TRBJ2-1	TGTGCCAGCTCACCTCTGGACAGGGATAATGAGCAGTTCTTC	CASSPLDRDNEQFF
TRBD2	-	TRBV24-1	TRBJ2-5	TGTGCCACCAGTGATGGACTAGCGGGGAACCAAGAGACCCAGTACTTC	CATSDGLAGNQETQYF
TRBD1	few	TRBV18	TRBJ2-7	TGTGCCAGCTCACCACTTACAGGGGGGCTGGGGCAATCTACCTACGAGCAGTACTTC	CASSPLTGGLGQSTYEQYF
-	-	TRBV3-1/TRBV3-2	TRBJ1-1	TGTGCCAGCAGCCCGACAGACTTGAACACTGAAGCTTTCTTT	CASSPTDLNTEAFF
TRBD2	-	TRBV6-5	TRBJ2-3	TGTGCCAGCAGTTACTCGCGGACTAGCGGGGCCTATTCGCAGTATTTT	CASSYSRTSGAYSQYF
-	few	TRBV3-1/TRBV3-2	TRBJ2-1	TGTGCCAGCAGCCAAACTAGCTTCAATGAGCAGTTCTTC	CASSQTSFNEQFF
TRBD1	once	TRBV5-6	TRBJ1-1	TGTGCCAGCAGCTTCGGGACAGGGGGCATGAACACTGAAGCTTTCTTT	CASSFGTGGMNTEAFF
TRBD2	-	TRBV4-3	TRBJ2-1	TGCGCCAGCAGCCAAGTAGCGGGAGTGGGGGACAATGAGCAGTTCTTC	CASSQVAGVGDNEQFF
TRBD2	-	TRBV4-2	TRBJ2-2	TGTGCCAGCAGCCAAGATCAGCGGGGCACGAACACCGGGGAGCTGTTTTTT	CASSQDQRGTNTGELFF
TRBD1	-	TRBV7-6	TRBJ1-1	TGTGCCAGCAGCCCCCCGTCTGGGACAGCGAACACTGAAGCTTTCTTT	CASSPPSGTANTEAFF
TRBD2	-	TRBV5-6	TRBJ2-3	TGTGCCAGCAGCCGACGGACTAGCGGACTCACAGATACGCAGTATTTT	CASSRRTSGLTDTQYF
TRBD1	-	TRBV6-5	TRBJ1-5	TGTGCCATCGACAGGGGTGTCGGTCAGCCCCAGCATTTT	CAIDRGVGQPQHF
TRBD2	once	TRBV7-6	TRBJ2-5	TGTGCCAGCAGCTTAGCTGGCGGGAGCCCACAAGAGACCCAGTACTTC	CASSLAGGSPQETQYF
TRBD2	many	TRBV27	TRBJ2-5	TGTGCCAGCAGTTTCCGACTAGCGGGAGGGCAAGAGACCCAGTACTTC	CASSFRLAGGQETQYF
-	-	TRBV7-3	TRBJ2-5	TGTGCCAGCAGCTTTTTGGGGGCGCCTGAGACCCAGTACTTC	CASSFLGAPETQYF
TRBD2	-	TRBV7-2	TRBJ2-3	TGTGCCAGCAGCTTAGCAGCGGGGGGGACAGATACGCAGTATTTT	CASSLAAGGTDTQYF
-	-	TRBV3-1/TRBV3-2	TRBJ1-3	TGTGCCAGCAGTTACACGACAGGACGAGGAAACACCATATATTTT	CASSYTTGRGNTIYF
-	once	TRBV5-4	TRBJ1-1	TGTGCCAGCAGCTTGGCCCGACAGAACACTGAAGCTTTCTTT	CASSLARQNTEAFF
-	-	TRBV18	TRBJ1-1	TGTGCCAGCTCACCCCCGGTTGCGACTGAAGCTTTCTTT	CASSPPVATEAFF
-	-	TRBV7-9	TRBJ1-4	TGTGCCAGCAGCCAACACGGACTTGACCCTTGGTTTAATGAAAAACTGTTTTTT	CASSQHGLDPWFNEKLFF
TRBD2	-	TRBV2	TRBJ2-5	TGTGCCAGCACCGGGACTAGCGGTGAAGAGACCCAGTACTTC	CASTGTSGEETQYF
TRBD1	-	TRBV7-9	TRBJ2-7	TGTGCCAGCAGCCCAGGGACAGGGGGCGCGTACGAGCAGTACTTC	CASSPGTGGAYEQYF
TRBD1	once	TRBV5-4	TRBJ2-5	TGTGCCAGCAGTTACAGGGGGCGGGAGACCCAGTACTTC	CASSYRGRETQYF